Only one count was recorded for the clone carrying this T cell receptor beta chain. An end of the junction does not agree with germline; a read error may underlie this. The data are from a study of blood T cell repertoires in COVID-19. About the study: Sites across the United States, Italy and Spain contributed samples from acute and convalescent COVID-19. Sample material is recorded as cDNA or gDNA derived from T cells, B-cell-depleted T cells, or PBMCs.

As originally analysed: Amplifying reference gene primers gave estimates of nucleated cell counts. Clones were read by immunoSEQ multiplex PCR, and TCRdb kept only the in-frame ones, dropping some. V, J and clone size reflect that table, while D and trimming were determined from the DNA. The sample yields some 300,000 clones, about nine tenths seen once. In germline, CDR1 is SGHVS, CDR2 FQNEAQ. CDR3 length: 17 amino acids. This receptor was taken from a woman in her 30s who had recovered from COVID-19. Sequenced input: peripheral blood. The V call is TRBV7-8, the J call TRBJ2-6, with a tentative D call TRBD1 (5 bases). The CDR3 here is CASSLGSGVSGANVLIF. CDR3 sequence (DNA): TGTGCCAGCAGCTTAGGAAGTGGGGTCTCTGGGGCCAACGTCCTGATTTTC.